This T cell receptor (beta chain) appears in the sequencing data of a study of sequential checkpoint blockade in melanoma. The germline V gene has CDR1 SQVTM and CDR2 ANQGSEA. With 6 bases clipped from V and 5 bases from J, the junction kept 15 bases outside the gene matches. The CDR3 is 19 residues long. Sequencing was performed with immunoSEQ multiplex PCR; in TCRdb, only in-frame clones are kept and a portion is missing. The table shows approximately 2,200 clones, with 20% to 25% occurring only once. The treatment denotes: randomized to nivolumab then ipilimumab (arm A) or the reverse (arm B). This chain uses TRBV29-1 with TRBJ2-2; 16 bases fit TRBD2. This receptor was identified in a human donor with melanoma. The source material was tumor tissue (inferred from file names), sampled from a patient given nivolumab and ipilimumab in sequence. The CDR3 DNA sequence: TGCAGCGTCGCCATACAAGGGACTAGCGGGAGGGCCGGGACCGGGGAGCTGTTTTTT. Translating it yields CSVAIQGTSGRAGTGELFF.